A selection of T cell receptor beta chains follows, all from one sample in a study of blood T cells in healthy people across ages. Each CDR3 protein is one row after TCRdb ran MiXCR on the 5' RACE reads. Here the sample spans 1.5 million to 2 million distinct CDR3 sequences, 49% being singletons. Sequences were obtained from blood. The receptors here all came from a woman in her thirties or forties in good health. CDR3s include the opening cysteine and the closing phenylalanine or tryptophan. A D gene is named only where the DNA matches it firmly. Where a row states a size, it is once, few, many or the class of an expanded clone; other rows omit it.

v_call,clone_size,j_call,d_call,cdr3_aa,cdr3_nt
TRBV4-1,.,TRBJ2-4,TRBD2,CASSQGYSGGVQNIQYF,TGCGCCAGCAGCCAAGGATACAGCGGGGGGGTCCAAAACATTCAGTACTTC
TRBV3-1,.,TRBJ2-5,.,CASSQDLTSGYQETQYF,TGTGCCAGCAGCCAAGATCTAACTTCAGGATACCAAGAGACCCAGTACTTC
TRBV7-9,once,TRBJ1-3,.,CAAAVGSGNTIYF,TGTGCGGCGGCGGTGGGCTCTGGAAACACCATATATTTT
TRBV28,once,TRBJ2-4,.,CASSVYSQGRPRTQYF,TGTGCCAGCAGTGTATACTCACAGGGTCGTCCTCGCACCCAGTACTTC
TRBV4-1,.,TRBJ2-7,TRBD1,CASSQGTGPLYEQYF,TGCGCCAGCAGCCAGGGGACAGGGCCCCTCTACGAGCAGTACTTC
TRBV6-1,.,TRBJ2-7,TRBD2,CASSEALAGAYEQYF,TGTGCCAGCAGTGAAGCGCTAGCGGGAGCCTACGAGCAGTACTTC
TRBV7-2,few,TRBJ2-5,TRBD2,CASSLNSGGPRKTQYF,TGTGCCAGCAGCTTAAATAGCGGGGGGCCCCGGAAGACCCAGTACTTC
TRBV6-2/TRBV6-3,few,TRBJ1-1,TRBD1,CASSLDRRVKTEAFF,TGTGCCAGCAGCCTGGACAGGAGGGTTAAAACTGAAGCTTTCTTT
TRBV5-5,few,TRBJ2-5,TRBD1,CASSLRNMPGQGTQETQYF,TGTGCCAGCAGCTTGCGGAACATGCCGGGACAGGGGACGCAAGAGACCCAGTACTTC
TRBV7-9,.,TRBJ2-4,.,CASSPGGEGYF,TGTGCCAGCAGCCCAGGGGGGGAAGGGTACTTC
TRBV27,.,TRBJ2-3,.,CASGRGWADTQYF,TGTGCCAGCGGCCGGGGTTGGGCAGATACGCAGTATTTT
TRBV7-9,.,TRBJ2-3,.,CASSYAPSTDTQYF,TGTGCCAGCAGCTATGCCCCTTCCACAGATACGCAGTATTTT
TRBV9,few,TRBJ1-5,.,CASSSTGSNQPQHF,TGTGCCAGCAGTTCAACGGGTAGCAATCAGCCCCAGCATTTT
TRBV4-1,.,TRBJ2-1,.,CASSRLQGSSYNEQFF,TGCGCCAGCAGCCGTCTACAGGGAAGCTCCTACAATGAGCAGTTCTTC
TRBV20-1,.,TRBJ2-6,.,CSARDTRAGANVLTF,TGCAGTGCTAGAGATACCAGGGCTGGGGCCAACGTCCTGACTTTC
TRBV3-1,.,TRBJ1-1,.,CASSPPWGNAEAFF,TGTGCCAGCAGCCCCCCGTGGGGTAATGCTGAAGCTTTCTTT
TRBV6-5,.,TRBJ1-5,.,CASSYSIPDSSNQPQHF,TGTGCCAGCAGTTACTCGATTCCAGACAGTAGCAATCAGCCCCAGCATTTT
TRBV5-6,.,TRBJ2-5,.,CASSFATSGGVAQETQYF,TGTGCCAGCAGCTTCGCGACATCGGGCGGGGTGGCCCAAGAGACCCAGTACTTC
TRBV7-2,few,TRBJ2-1,TRBD1,CASSLKPGGGLFEQFF,TGTGCCAGCAGCCTCAAGCCAGGGGGCGGTCTCTTTGAGCAGTTCTTC
TRBV6-6,.,TRBJ1-2,.,CASSYSPGGPGGYGYTF,TGTGCCAGCAGTTACTCTCCCGGTGGCCCAGGCGGCTATGGCTACACCTTC
TRBV6-5,.,TRBJ2-3,.,CATVGDTQYF,TGTGCCACAGTAGGGGATACGCAGTATTTT
TRBV4-2,few,TRBJ2-5,.,CASSQDFFGFQETQYF,TGTGCCAGCAGCCAAGATTTCTTTGGGTTCCAAGAGACCCAGTACTTC
TRBV5-1,.,TRBJ2-4,.,CACRPTGQNIQYF,TGCGCCTGCAGGCCAACCGGGCAAAACATTCAGTACTTC
TRBV5-1,.,TRBJ2-5,TRBD2,CASSLGTSGKETQYF,TGCGCCAGCAGCTTGGGGACTAGCGGAAAAGAGACCCAGTACTTC
TRBV5-6,.,TRBJ1-2,.,CASSLLTTGGYTF,TGTGCCAGCAGCTTGTTGACTACAGGTGGCTACACCTTC
TRBV28,.,TRBJ2-6,.,CASSFQGLRSGANVLTF,TGTGCCAGCAGTTTTCAAGGGTTGCGCTCTGGGGCCAACGTCCTGACTTTC